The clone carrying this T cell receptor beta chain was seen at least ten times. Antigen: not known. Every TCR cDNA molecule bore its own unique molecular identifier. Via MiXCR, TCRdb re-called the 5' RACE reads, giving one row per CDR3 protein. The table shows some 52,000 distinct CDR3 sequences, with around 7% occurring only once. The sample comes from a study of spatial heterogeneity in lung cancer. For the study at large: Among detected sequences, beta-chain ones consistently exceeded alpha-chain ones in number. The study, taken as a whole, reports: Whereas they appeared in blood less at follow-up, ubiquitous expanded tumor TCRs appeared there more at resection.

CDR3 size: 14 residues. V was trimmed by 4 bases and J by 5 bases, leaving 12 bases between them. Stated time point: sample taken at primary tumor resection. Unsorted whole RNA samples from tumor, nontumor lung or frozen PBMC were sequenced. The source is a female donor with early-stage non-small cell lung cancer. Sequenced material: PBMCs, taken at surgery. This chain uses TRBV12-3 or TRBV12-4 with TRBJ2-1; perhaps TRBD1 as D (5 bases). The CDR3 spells CASSSPGQHNEQFF. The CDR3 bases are TGTGCCAGCAGTTCCCCCGGACAACACAATGAGCAGTTCTTC.